The clone carrying this T cell receptor beta chain was counted between two and nine times. The antigen remains undetermined. The sample is drawn from a study of T cell responses to AZD1222 COVID-19 vaccine. This CDR3 is 16 amino acids long. Trimming stripped 4 bases from V and 0 bases from J, with 10 bases between. Germline CDR1 SGHTA, CDR2 FQGNSA. Findings and limits, study-wide: Reportedly, nearly half the spike-specific TCRs target unmutated variant regions. No day 14 peak samples; only post-peak repertoires were characterized.

Assay: immunoSEQ multiplex PCR; the TCRdb copy retains only in-frame clones and omits some. The data show more than 85,000 clones, about 87% seen once. Material: peripheral blood, obtained on day 0 of AZD1222 vaccination. This sequence joins TRBV7-2 and TRBJ2-6; a possible D gene is TRBD1 (5 bases). This receptor was taken from an adult in good health. The CDR3 nucleotides read TGTGCCAGCAGCTCGACAGAATACTCTGGGGCCAACGTCCTGACTTTC. It specifies CASSSTEYSGANVLTF.